The TCR beta chain described here comes from a study of shared clonotypes between healthy human individuals. Method: immunoSEQ multiplex PCR; TCRdb's copy keeps in-frame clones and lacks some. The sample holds around 1.5 million clones, 95% to 99% seen once. The CDR3 length is 15 residues. Germline V gene data show CDR1 as SNHLY and CDR2 as FYNNEI. V was pared by 6 bases and J by 1 base, with 13 bases between. The sequence was obtained from a man aged 25-40 years in good health. The chain links TRBV2 to TRBJ1-5; D not resolved. Material: naive CD4+ T cells sorted from blood. Subset specified: CD45RA+ positively selected. CDR3 sequence reads: CASRAGRVSNQPQHF. The CDR3 coding sequence is TGTGCCAGCAGGGCGGGGAGGGTGAGCAATCAGCCCCAGCATTTT.